One and the same sample provided the 16 T cell receptor beta chains below, sequenced in a study of blood T cell repertoires in COVID-19 (dated by TCRdb to between 2020 and 2021). Receptors were amplified or captured by the immunoSEQ multiplex PCR assay. TCRdb retrieved this table from immuneACCESS and kept in-frame rearrangements only. Not all clones are present; in checked studies, unresolved V genes account for under half, and no reason is known for the remainder. This sample is represented by 150,000 to 200,000 clones; roughly 84% of them were singletons. The top ten clones comprise 7% of the sample. Input material: peripheral blood. The receptors were sampled from a man between 45 and 60 years old with active or convalescent COVID-19.

The V and J genes are TRBV7-2 and TRBJ2-1; 7 nucleotides line up with TRBD2. CDR1 is SGHTA, CDR2 FQGNSA, per germline. V lost 7 bases to trimming and J lost 0 bases; unmatched junction nucleotides: 9. The CDR3 sequence is 16 residues long. This CDR3 reads CASNPRAGYSYNEQFF. The CDR3 nucleotides read TGTGCCAGCAACCCCAGAGCGGGGTACTCCTACAATGAGCAGTTCTTC.

The chain has TRBV11-2 and TRBJ2-5; D is perhaps TRBD1 (5 bases). Per the germline V gene, CDR1 is SGHAT and CDR2 is FQNNGV. Trimming cost V 0 bases and J 5 bases, with 13 bases left between them. The CDR3 runs 15 residues. This CDR3 reads CASSLDRAVWETQYF. CDR3 sequence (DNA): TGTGCCAGCAGCTTAGACAGGGCGGTCTGGGAGACCCAGTACTTC. The full variable domain, completed using reference TRBV11-2 and TRBJ2-5, is EAGVAQSPRYKIIEKRQSVAFWCNPISGHATLYWYQQILGQGPKLLIQFQNNGVVDDSQLPKDRFSAERLKGVDSTLKIQPAKLEDSAVYLCASSLDRAVWETQYFGPGTRLLVL.

The rearrangement links TRBV6-2 or TRBV6-3 to TRBJ2-7; 7 nucleotides align to TRBD1. The CDR3 has 13 amino acids. The junction had 6 bases not matched to a gene; V was cut back by 7 bases and J by 3 bases. From germline, CDR1 is MNHEY and CDR2 SVGEGT. CDR3 region: CASIPTGNYEQYF. The CDR3 coding sequence is TGTGCCAGCATCCCGACAGGGAACTACGAGCAGTACTTC.

The rearrangement joins TRBV6-6 to TRBJ2-2, with D perhaps TRBD2 (6 bases). Germline CDR1 is MNHNY and CDR2 is SVGAGI (reference sequence). The CDR3 has 15 amino acids. V was shortened by 4 bases and J by 2 bases, with 11 bases between the two germline ends. CDR3 loop: CASSFGRGNTGELFF. CDR3 coding DNA: TGTGCCAGCAGTTTCGGGCGGGGAAACACCGGGGAGCTGTTTTTT.

The chain joins TRBV4-3 to TRBJ1-3; 7 bases map to TRBD1. Germline CDR1 reads LGHNA; CDR2 reads YSLEER. The trim removed 0 bases at V and 6 bases at J, leaving 5 bases unmatched. This CDR3 spans 15 amino acids. CDR3 nucleotides: TGCGCCAGCAGCCAAGATACAGGGGTTGCAAACACCATATATTTT. This encodes CASSQDTGVANTIYF.

This clone appeared once. The gene calls are TRBV2 and TRBJ1-2; D is perhaps TRBD1 (5 bases). V was shortened by 1 base and J by 2 bases, with 8 bases between the two germline ends. CDR1 SNHLY and CDR2 FYNNEI come from the germline V gene. The CDR3 spans 14 residues. The CDR3 reads CASSEEPGNYGYTF. CDR3 nucleotide sequence: TGTGCCAGCAGTGAAGAGCCAGGGAACTATGGCTACACCTTC. The variable domain in full, completed from reference TRBV2 and TRBJ1-2, reads EPEVTQTPSHQVTQMGQEVILRCVPISNHLYFYWYRQILGQKVEFLVSFYNNEISEKSEIFDDQFSVERPDGSNFTLKIRSTKLEDSAMYFCASSEEPGNYGYTFGSGTRLTVV.

The rearrangement links TRBV24-1 to TRBJ2-5, with TRBD1 matching 8 bases. Losses at the gene ends were 5 bases for V and 2 bases for J; bases not matched to a gene: 0. CDR1 KGHDR and CDR2 SFDVKD come from the germline V gene. The CDR3 length is 13 residues. The CDR3 DNA follows: TGTGCCACCAGTGGGACAGGGCAAGAGACCCAGTACTTC. This sequence encodes CATSGTGQETQYF.

The chain links TRBV7-9 to TRBJ1-2; no clear D gene. The CDR3 is made up of 15 amino acids. V was cut by 5 bases and J by 1 base, with 14 bases left in between. CDR1 SEHNR and CDR2 FQNEAQ come from the germline V gene (reference sequence). CDR3 in amino acids: CASSDTAEDNYGYTF. The CDR3 nucleotides are TGTGCCAGCAGCGACACGGCAGAAGATAACTATGGCTACACCTTC.

V gene TRBV6-2 or TRBV6-3 combines with J gene TRBJ2-7, with 7 bases lining up with TRBD1. There are 18 residues in the CDR3. Germline CDR1 MNHEY, CDR2 SVGEGT. Trimming cost V 0 bases and J 3 bases; bases outside gene matches: 14. CDR3 amino acids: CASSYSLGTVSRNYEQYF. CDR3 DNA: TGTGCCAGCAGTTACTCGCTAGGGACAGTCTCCCGAAACTACGAGCAGTACTTC.

This clone occurred once. V gene TRBV27 combines with J gene TRBJ1-6, with TRBD1 as a possible D gene (6 bases). The V gene lost 0 bases and the J gene lost 5 bases, with 11 bases spanning the gap. There are 16 residues in the CDR3. Germline-derived CDR1 and CDR2 are MNHEY and SMNVEV (reference sequence). The CDR3 reads CASSLSAYRDNSPLHF. The DNA of the CDR3 is TGTGCCAGCAGTTTATCAGCTTACAGGGATAATTCACCCCTCCACTTT.

This chain uses TRBV5-1 with TRBJ2-5; 7 bases align to TRBD1. The CDR3 length is 15 residues. The germline V gene encodes CDR1 SGHRS and CDR2 YFSETQ. The V gene end was trimmed by 1 base and the J gene end by 5 bases; junction bases not matched to a gene: 8. The chain's CDR3 is CASSLWPGGMETQYF. The DNA for the CDR3 is TGCGCCAGCAGCTTGTGGCCAGGGGGAATGGAGACCCAGTACTTC. The full variable domain, in which reference TRBV5-1 and TRBJ2-5 provide the parts outside the CDR3, is KAGVTQTPRYLIKTRGQQVTLSCSPISGHRSVSWYQQTPGQGLQFLFEYFSETQRNKGNFPGRFSGRQFSNSRSEMNVSTLELGDSALYLCASSLWPGGMETQYFGPGTRLLVL.

The chain uses TRBV9 and TRBJ2-1; 9 positions agree with TRBD2. Unmatched junction bases numbered 2, after V lost 0 bases and J lost 4 bases. CDR3 length equals 15 residues. The V gene's germline CDR1 is SGDLS and CDR2 YYNGEE. In DNA form, the CDR3 reads TGTGCCAGCAGCGTAGAGAGCGGGGGGTACAATGAGCAGTTCTTC. Its translation is CASSVESGGYNEQFF.

This chain links TRBV7-9 with TRBJ2-1; D might be TRBD2 (6 bases). The V gene lost 5 bases and the J gene lost 7 bases, with 21 bases spanning the gap. The CDR3 consists of 16 residues. Germline-derived CDR1 and CDR2 are SEHNR and FQNEAQ (reference sequence). The CDR3 spells CASSPFGGRRGNEQFF. The CDR3 nucleotides are TGTGCCAGCAGCCCATTTGGGGGGAGAAGGGGTAATGAGCAGTTCTTC.

In its sample, this clone was seen once. The rearrangement joins TRBV11-2 to TRBJ2-5, with D uncertain. The CDR3 contains 13 residues. Germline V gene data show CDR1 as SGHAT and CDR2 as FQNNGV. V was clipped by 1 base and J by 4 bases, with 7 bases between them. As DNA, the CDR3 is TGTGCCAGCAGCTTAGTGAGGCGAGAGACCCAGTACTTC. Its protein product is CASSLVRRETQYF.

The rearrangement joins TRBV10-3 to TRBJ1-4; the match to TRBD1 covers 7 bases. The junction had 8 bases not matched to a gene; V was cut back by 3 bases and J by 4 bases. CDR3 length: 16 amino acids. Germline V lookup: CDR1 ENHRY, CDR2 SYGVKD. The chain's CDR3 is CAISEHRGGGNEKLFF. The CDR3 DNA reads as TGTGCCATCAGTGAACACAGGGGTGGAGGTAATGAAAAACTGTTTTTT.

The chain joins TRBV2 to TRBJ2-7; 10 bases line up with TRBD2. This CDR3 region has 13 residues. Trimming removed 4 bases from V and 5 bases from J; junction bases left unmatched: 2. The germline CDR1 and CDR2 sequences are SNHLY and FYNNEI. CDR3 sequence reads: CASSASGSHEQYF. The DNA of the CDR3 is TGTGCCAGCAGTGCTAGCGGGAGCCACGAGCAGTACTTC.